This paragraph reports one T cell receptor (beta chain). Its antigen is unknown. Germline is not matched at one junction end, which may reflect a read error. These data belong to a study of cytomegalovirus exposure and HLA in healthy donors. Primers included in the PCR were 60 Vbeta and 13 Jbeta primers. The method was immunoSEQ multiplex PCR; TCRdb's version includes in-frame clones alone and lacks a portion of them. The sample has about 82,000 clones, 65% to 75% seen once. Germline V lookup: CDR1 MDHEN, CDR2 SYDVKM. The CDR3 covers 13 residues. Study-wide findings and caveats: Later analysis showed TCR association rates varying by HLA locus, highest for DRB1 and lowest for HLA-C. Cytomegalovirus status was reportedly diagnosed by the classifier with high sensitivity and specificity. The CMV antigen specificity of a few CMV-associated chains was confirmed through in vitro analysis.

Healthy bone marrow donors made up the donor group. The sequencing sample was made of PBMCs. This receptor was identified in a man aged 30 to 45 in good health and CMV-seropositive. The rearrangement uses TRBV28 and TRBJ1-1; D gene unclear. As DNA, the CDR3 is TGTGCCAGCAGTTTGTGGGCGAACCCTGAAGCTTTCTTT. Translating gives CASSLWANPEAFF.